Below, one T cell receptor (beta chain) is given with its context. Its target antigen remains unknown. Per-base qualities were not stored, and no clone one base away is much larger. Libraries were made using 5' RACE. The reads were generated on an Illumina HiSeq 2500. The second PCR ran for about 6 to 12 cycles and used a J-beta primer mix along with a sample-barcoded 5' primer. A unique molecular identifier was introduced onto each TCR beta cDNA molecule by a template-switch 5' adaptor carrying 12 random nucleotides. At least 2.5 million CDR3-containing paired-end reads were obtained from each sample. The Mint cDNA synthesis kit, primed by a TRBC-specific oligonucleotide, was used to synthesize first-strand cDNA from all RNA. Following uracil-DNA glycosylase treatment, a first 18-cycle PCR with universal primers M1SS and BC2_uni_R was performed on all cDNA. From the authors' description of their analysis: For normalization, 1 million high-quality reads, each with a distinct molecular identifier, were randomly selected from each sample. Instead of being binned into consensus sequences, reads with shared molecular identifiers were discarded. CDR3 identification, clonotype clustering and error correction used MiTCR with a Q25 quality threshold and the strictest error-elimination algorithm. A nonparametric unseen species model using Euler transformation provided a lower-bound estimate of total TCR beta diversity. Using fastp trimming at Q25 and MiXCR clonotype assembly, TCRdb reanalyzed the public sequencing data and kept in-frame beta chains. For every CDR3 protein sequence, its rows merge into one entry that carries the most common genes and DNA. Here the V and J calls rest on TCRdb's processing, not on the authors' analysis. The sample data list fewer than 1,200,000 distinct CDR3 sequences, and under 30% of these were observed just once. Around 0.75% of the sample comes from the top ten.

V trim: 1 base; J trim: 5 bases; unmatched bases: 7. The CDR3 spans 15 residues, from the cysteine through the phenylalanine. The only DNA kept is the CDR3, 45 bases in frame from the first base. As encoded in the germline V gene, CDR1 is SGHTA while CDR2 is FQGNSA. The record originates from a study of blood T cells in healthy people across ages (dated by TCRdb to about 2015). Looking at the study overall: In model experiments, roughly one uniquely barcoded TCR beta cDNA molecule per two T cells was captured by template switching. The study measured age-related changes in TCR beta repertoire diversity using deep sequencing normalized with unique cDNA molecular identifiers. Donors were grouped into four age groups: young (average 16 years), middle-aged (under 40), aged (62) and long-lived (approximately 82). Using the same blood draw, the study looked at two additional independent replicas of 1 million unique cDNA reads for two donors, one aged 18 to 30 and the other aged 80 or older. Study-level results and caveats: The long-lived group showed more naive CD4+ T cells, fewer expanded clones and increased TCR diversity than the aged group, suggesting age selection. The percentage of naive T cells measured by flow cytometry correlated strongly with observed TCR beta diversity. Observed TCR beta diversity per million T cells fell roughly linearly with age, and a significant reduction was already apparent by age around 40. Bulk unsorted PBMC profiling prevented conclusive comparison of naive and antigen-experienced compartments. Because the CMV infection status of the donors was unknown, age-related changes in expanded clonotypes may potentially have been confounded. Estimates of total diversity based on one million sequenced T cells were regarded as lower bounds and as underestimates.

The donors were some 39 Caucasian individuals from Russia, aged 6 to 90 years, who were systemically healthy. Each donor gave roughly 11 milliliters of peripheral blood, drawn into EDTA-treated Vacutainer tubes. Ficoll-Paque density-gradient centrifugation was used to isolate PBMCs, with at least 6.5 million per sample. Trizol reagent was used to extract total RNA from the PBMCs, yielding at least 6 micrograms per sample. For every donor, an aliquot of PBMCs went through flow cytometry to measure the percentages of naive CD45RAhigh/CD27high T cells. These sequences were also reported in another study, on T cells of mothers and their children. As the second study states: Nine systemically healthy Caucasian individuals, comprising three mothers and their six children, were included as donors. cDNA synthesis used all of the extracted RNA, with around 1.5 ug of RNA in each 15 ul reaction. In the second PCR, the M1S primer added sample barcodes and 2-4 random nucleotides. Over 8 million TCR beta CDR3 reads were obtained for each mother, and around 3 million reads were obtained for each child. Thymic selection similarly shapes TCR recombination output in related and unrelated pairs, with minor effect from inherited differences. Normalized repertoire overlap was always slightly but never significantly higher in related than unrelated mother-child pairs. Persistent microchimeric T cell clones were not detected, at a sensitivity of about 100 clones per million clonotypes. To look for features that set related mother-child pairs apart from unrelated individuals, the researchers ran deep NGS to compare the TCR beta repertoires of mothers and children. On average, the children were approximately 11 +/- 4 years old, while the mothers were about 37 +/- 4 years old. After adapter ligation was performed with NEBNext reagents, the libraries were sequenced on an Illumina HiSeq 2000 with 100+100 nt paired-end reads. To prevent cross-contamination, the mother and child libraries were prepared a month apart and were sequenced in separate runs. Between roughly 450,000 and 2,200,000 distinct TCR beta clonotypes were identified per donor. Naive TCR beta clonotypes were estimated from low-frequency clonotypes matched to each donor's FACS-determined naive share, without sorting.

The chain is encoded by TRBV7-2 joined to TRBJ2-7; 8 central bases correspond to TRBD1. The source is a girl aged 2-10 years in good health. The sample taken for sequencing was blood. The nucleotide sequence is given as TGTGCCAGCAGCTTAGATCCAGGGGGCCAGAACGAGCAGTACTTC. Translated, it reads CASSLDPGGQNEQYF.